The 18 T cell receptor beta chains in this list originate from one sample, sequenced in a study of OX40 agonist ivuxolimab in advanced cancers. Sequencing used immunoSEQ multiplex PCR; TCRdb keeps in-frame clones, though not all of them. The profile covers about 73,000 clones, with around 85% appearing a single time and around 0.73% taken by the ten largest. The sequences come from CD4+ or CD8+ T cells sorted from blood, collected in a trial of the OX40 agonist ivuxolimab. Every receptor here comes from an adult with an advanced solid tumor such as melanoma, head and neck, liver or kidney cancer.

On this clone itself: The junction differs from germline at one of its ends, possibly a read error. The chain couples TRBV4-3 to TRBJ2-3; 8 bases map to TRBD2. The germline gives CDR1 LGHNA, CDR2 YSLEER. The CDR3 spans 15 residues. CDR3 DNA: TGCGCCAGCAGCCAAGAGAGAAGCGGGGGAGATTCGCAGTATTTT. Its translation is CASSQERSGGDSQYF.

The gene calls are TRBV19 and TRBJ1-1, with D unresolved. The V end was cut by 4 bases, the J end by 0 bases, with 6 bases between. The germline V gene encodes CDR1 LNHDA and CDR2 SQIVND (reference sequence). The CDR3 totals 13 residues. CDR3 in amino acids: CASSRLMNTEAFF. The CDR3 nucleotides are TGTGCCAGTAGTAGGCTCATGAACACTGAAGCTTTCTTT.

This clone appeared once. This rearrangement joins TRBV5-8 to TRBJ1-5; D remains ambiguous. V shed 4 bases and J shed 4 bases, with 15 bases lying between them. CDR3 length: 15 residues. Germline V gives CDR1 SGHTS, CDR2 YDEGEE. CDR3 sequence: CASSRGSNQNQPQHF. The CDR3 DNA sequence: TGTGCCAGCAGCCGCGGATCCAATCAAAATCAGCCCCAGCATTTT.

This CDR3 is CASSSTNLAGINNEQFF. The CDR3 DNA sequence: TGTGCCAGCAGCTCAACAAACTTAGCGGGGATCAACAATGAGCAGTTCTTC. The chain couples TRBV5-4 to TRBJ2-1; 8 bases align to TRBD2. Losses at the gene ends were 3 bases for V and 5 bases for J; bases not matched to a gene: 13. The CDR3 runs to 17 residues. Germline CDR1 and CDR2: SGHNT and YYREEE (reference sequence).

The chain combines TRBV21-1 with TRBJ2-1; the D segment call TRBD2 is taken from the table without a DNA check. TRBV21-1 is noted as a pseudogene. The CDR3 runs to 17 residues. This CDR3 is CASSASGGGGAYNEQFF. For the CDR3, the DNA is TGTGCCAGCAGCGCCTCAGGAGGCGGGGGCGCTTACAATGAGCAGTTCTTC.

The chain joins TRBV7-9 to TRBJ2-7; 8 nucleotides line up with TRBD2. The germline CDR1 and CDR2 sequences are SEHNR and FQNEAQ (reference sequence). The CDR3 has 13 residues. V gave up 5 bases and J gave up 6 bases; unmatched junction bases: 6. This CDR3 is CASSGYREGEQYF. CDR3 nucleotide sequence: TGTGCCAGCAGCGGATACCGGGAGGGCGAGCAGTACTTC. Based on the CDR3 plus reference TRBV7-9 and TRBJ2-7, the full variable domain is DTGVSQNPRHKITKRGQNVTFRCDPISEHNRLYWYRQTLGQGPEFLTYFQNEAQLEKSRLLSDRFSAERPKGSFSTLEIQRTEQGDSAMYLCASSGYREGEQYFGPGTRLTVT.

The V gene is TRBV2, the J gene TRBJ1-4; TRBD1 might be the D (5 bases). This CDR3 is 14 amino acids long. The germline V gene encodes CDR1 SNHLY and CDR2 FYNNEI. Deletions cut 6 bases from V and 2 bases from J, with 10 bases between. Written as DNA, the CDR3 is TGTGCCAGCAGGGGCAGGGTGACTAATGAAAAACTGTTTTTT. Translating gives CASRGRVTNEKLFF.

The chain combines TRBV2 with TRBJ2-3; D possibly matches TRBD1 or TRBD2 (5 bases each). V gave up 2 bases and J gave up 7 bases, with 25 bases separating them. Germline values: CDR1 SNHLY, CDR2 FYNNEI. The CDR3 is 18 amino acids. CDR3 in amino acids: CASSEIGLGYGGSNTQYF. The DNA of the CDR3 is TGTGCCAGCAGTGAAATCGGTTTGGGGTATGGGGGATCGAATACGCAGTATTTT.

The rearrangement links TRBV19 to TRBJ2-1; D unclear. The CDR3 consists of 15 residues. V was clipped by 3 bases and J by 7 bases, with 16 bases between them. Looked up from germline, CDR1 is LNHDA and CDR2 is SQIVND (reference sequence). CDR3 amino acids: CASSIHLSTGNEQFF. The CDR3 DNA sequence: TGTGCCAGTAGTATCCATTTATCCACTGGGAATGAGCAGTTCTTC.

This clone was detected once. The chain carries TRBV27 and TRBJ2-7, with TRBD1 matching 9 bases. J lost 4 bases, V lost 6 bases, and 10 bases had no gene match. Per germline, CDR1 MNHEY and CDR2 SMNVEV (reference sequence). CDR3 size: 15 residues. Here the CDR3 DNA reads TGTGCCAGCAGGGGCCTAAAGACAGGGGGGTACGAGCAGTACTTC. It encodes CASRGLKTGGYEQYF.

The chain employs TRBV18 and TRBJ2-1, with D tentatively TRBD2 (5 bases). The ends were cut back, 0 bases at V and 3 bases at J, with 12 bases in the middle. The V gene's germline CDR1 is KGHSH and CDR2 LQKENI. CDR3 length equals 16 residues. The CDR3 reads CASSPPVGSLYNEQFF. The CDR3 DNA sequence: TGTGCCAGCTCACCACCGGTGGGGAGCCTCTACAATGAGCAGTTCTTC.

The chain combines TRBV5-1 with TRBJ1-4; weak D call: TRBD1 (6 bases). The CDR3 length is 14 residues. Germline V CDR1 and CDR2: SGHRS, YFSETQ. The V end was cut by 4 bases, the J end by 8 bases, with 15 bases between. This chain's CDR3 is CASSAGVREEKLFF. The CDR3 DNA is TGCGCCAGCAGCGCAGGGGTCAGAGAGGAAAAACTGTTTTTT.

The V call is TRBV19, the J call TRBJ2-5; 10 bases agree with TRBD1. With 5 bases clipped from V and 4 bases from J, the junction kept 10 bases outside the gene matches. Looked up from germline, CDR1 is LNHDA and CDR2 is SQIVND (reference sequence). The CDR3 runs 16 residues. The CDR3 protein is CASSVIRDRGGETQYF. The CDR3 region has the DNA TGTGCCAGTAGTGTGATCCGGGACAGGGGTGGAGAGACCCAGTACTTC. Based on the CDR3 plus reference TRBV19 and TRBJ2-5, the full variable domain is DGGITQSPKYLFRKEGQNVTLSCEQNLNHDAMYWYRQDPGQGLRLIYYSQIVNDFQKGDIAEGYSVSREKKESFPLTVTSAQKNPTAFYLCASSVIRDRGGETQYFGPGTRLLVL.

This chain links TRBV7-2 with TRBJ2-7; no definite D call. Between the trimmed V and J ends, which lost 0 bases and 4 bases, there was a span of 13 bases. The CDR3 is made up of 15 amino acids. Germline lookup yields CDR1 SGHTA and CDR2 FQGNSA. CDR3 sequence (DNA): TGTGCCAGCAGCTTAGCGGTTAGCTTTCTGTACGAGCAGTACTTC. It encodes CASSLAVSFLYEQYF. Complete variable domain (other parts from reference TRBV7-2 and TRBJ2-7): GAGVSQSPSNKVTEKGKDVELRCDPISGHTALYWYRQSLGQGLEFLIYFQGNSAPDKSGLPSDRFSAERTGGSVSTLTIQRTQQEDSAVYLCASSLAVSFLYEQYFGPGTRLTVT.

The chain recombines TRBV28 with TRBJ2-1, with D tentatively TRBD1 or TRBD2 (5 bases each). The CDR3 is 13 amino acids. V lost 5 bases, J lost 7 bases, and 12 bases lay in between. Germline CDR1 reads MDHEN; CDR2 reads SYDVKM. CDR3 loop: CASSKGTWNEQFF. CDR3 DNA sequence: TGTGCCAGCAGTAAGGGGACCTGGAATGAGCAGTTCTTC.

V gene TRBV9 combines with J gene TRBJ1-1, with 8 bases fitting TRBD1. Unmatched junction bases numbered 15, after V lost 0 bases and J lost 11 bases. Looked up from germline, CDR1 is SGDLS and CDR2 is YYNGEE. The CDR3 extends over 16 amino acids. This CDR3 is CASSVGPGQVDLKAFF. In DNA, the CDR3 is TGTGCCAGCAGCGTAGGGCCGGGACAGGTGGATCTGAAGGCTTTCTTT.

The rearrangement links TRBV6-5 to TRBJ1-6, with D unclear. Trimming shortened V by 5 bases and J by 9 bases, and 11 bases separated the two germline ends. CDR1 and CDR2 (germline): MNHEY, SVGAGI. The CDR3 has 13 amino acids. CDR3: CASSESGVSPLHF. Written as DNA, the CDR3 is TGTGCCAGCAGTGAATCGGGAGTTTCACCCCTCCACTTT.

V usage is TRBV11-2 and J usage is TRBJ1-4, with D tentatively TRBD1 (5 bases). V gave up 6 bases and J gave up 8 bases, with 19 bases separating them. Per the germline V gene, CDR1 is SGHAT and CDR2 is FQNNGV. CDR3 length equals 15 residues. As DNA, the CDR3 is TGTGCCAGCAGGGACATCAGGGAGTTAAAGGAAAAACTGTTTTTT. It is translated as CASRDIRELKEKLFF.